The sequence of this T cell receptor (beta chain) was determined in a study of OX40 agonist ivuxolimab in advanced cancers. Here immunoSEQ multiplex PCR was the method, and the copy in TCRdb shows in-frame clones only, minus some. The table records around 61,000 clones, about nine tenths of them present only once. Patients who had autoimmune disease history or got systemic immunosuppression were left out. The CDR3 is made up of 12 amino acids. Germline V lookup: CDR1 GTSNPN, CDR2 SVGIG (reference sequence). With 0 bases removed from V and 5 bases from J, the gap between germline ends came to 5 bases.

This TCR was sampled from an adult with an advanced solid tumor such as melanoma, head and neck, liver or kidney cancer. The specimen comprised CD4+ or CD8+ T cells sorted from blood, sampled in a trial of the OX40 agonist ivuxolimab. This chain joins TRBV30 and TRBJ1-5; D gene unclear. The CDR3 nucleotides are TGTGCCTGGAGTGTCTCTCATCAGCCCCAGCATTTT. This encodes CAWSVSHQPQHF.